The present T cell receptor beta chain was sequenced within a study of T cell responses to AZD1222 COVID-19 vaccine. Study results and caveats: Spike-spanning, vaccine-associated CD4 TCRs were dominant at 160-218 and 743-854. The donor cohort was predominantly white British with a female majority, and clonal diversity may have been underestimated. AZD1222 recipients seropositive at baseline numbered only six or seven.

For this clone: What it binds is not known.

The protocol was immunoSEQ multiplex PCR, while the TCRdb copy is restricted to in-frame clones and leaves out a portion. The data show about 140,000 clones, with 89% seen just once and 4.7% held by the top ten. Germline trimming cut 7 bases from V and 4 bases from J; bases unmatched to any gene: 3. Germline CDR1 SNHLY, CDR2 FYNNEI. This CDR3 spans 12 amino acids. The sequenced sample was peripheral blood, obtained on day 0 of AZD1222 vaccination. The genes are TRBV2 and TRBJ2-5, with 7 bases identical to TRBD2. This clonotype was obtained from an adult in good health. CDR3 DNA: TGTGCCAGCATTTCGGGGGGAGAGACCCAGTACTTC. Protein product: CASISGGETQYF.